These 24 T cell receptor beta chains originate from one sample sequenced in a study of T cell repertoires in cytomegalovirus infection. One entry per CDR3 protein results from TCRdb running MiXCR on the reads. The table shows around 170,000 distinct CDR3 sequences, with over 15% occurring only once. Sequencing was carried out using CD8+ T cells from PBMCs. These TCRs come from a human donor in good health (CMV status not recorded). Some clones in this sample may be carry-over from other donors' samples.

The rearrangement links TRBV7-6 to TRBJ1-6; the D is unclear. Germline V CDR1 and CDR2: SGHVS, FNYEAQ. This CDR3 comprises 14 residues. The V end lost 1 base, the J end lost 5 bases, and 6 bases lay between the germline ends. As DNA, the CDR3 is TGTGCCAGCAGCTTAGGGTTGGATAATTCACCCCTCCACTTT. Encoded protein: CASSLGLDNSPLHF.

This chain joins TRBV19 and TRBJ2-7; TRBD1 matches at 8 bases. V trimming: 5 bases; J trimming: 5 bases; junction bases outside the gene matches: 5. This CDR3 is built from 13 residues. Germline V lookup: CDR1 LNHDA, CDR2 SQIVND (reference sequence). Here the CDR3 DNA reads TGTGCCAGTAGTGGACAGGGCTGGCACGAGCAGTACTTC. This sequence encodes CASSGQGWHEQYF.

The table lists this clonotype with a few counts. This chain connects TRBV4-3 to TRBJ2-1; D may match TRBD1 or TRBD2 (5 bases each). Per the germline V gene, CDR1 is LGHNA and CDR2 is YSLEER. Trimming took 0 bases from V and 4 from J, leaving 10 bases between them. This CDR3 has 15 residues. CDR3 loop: CASSQDTREYNEQFF. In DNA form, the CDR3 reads TGCGCCAGCAGCCAAGATACCAGGGAGTACAATGAGCAGTTCTTC.

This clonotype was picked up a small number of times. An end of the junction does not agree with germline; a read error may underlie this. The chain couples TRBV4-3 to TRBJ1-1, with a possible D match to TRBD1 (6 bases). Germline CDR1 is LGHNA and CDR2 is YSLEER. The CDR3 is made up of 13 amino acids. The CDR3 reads CASGHGGRNEAFF. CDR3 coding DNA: TGCGCCAGCGGCCACGGGGGCAGAAATGAAGCTTTCTTT.

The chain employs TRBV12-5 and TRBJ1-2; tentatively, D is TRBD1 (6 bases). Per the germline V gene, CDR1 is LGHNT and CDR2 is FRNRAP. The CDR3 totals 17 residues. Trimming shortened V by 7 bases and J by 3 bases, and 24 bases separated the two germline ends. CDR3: CASASAGAQQIHYGYTF. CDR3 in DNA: TGTGCTAGTGCTTCGGCAGGGGCTCAACAAATTCACTATGGCTACACCTTC. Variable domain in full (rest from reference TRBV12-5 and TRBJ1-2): DARVTQTPRHKVTEMGQEVTMRCQPILGHNTVFWYRQTMMQGLELLAYFRNRAPLDDSGMPKDRFSAEMPDATLATLKIQPSEPRDSAVYFCASASAGAQQIHYGYTFGSGTRLTVV.

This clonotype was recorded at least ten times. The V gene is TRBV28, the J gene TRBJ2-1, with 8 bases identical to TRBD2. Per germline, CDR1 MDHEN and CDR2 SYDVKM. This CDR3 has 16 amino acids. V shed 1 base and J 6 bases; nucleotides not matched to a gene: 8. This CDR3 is CASSLLLTGTSNEQFF. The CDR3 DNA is TGTGCCAGCAGTTTATTGCTCACAGGGACTAGCAATGAGCAGTTCTTC.

The DNA for the CDR3 is TGTGCCAGCAGCTTAGCCCGGGGTAGAGGCACAGATACGCAGTATTTT. Translated: CASSLARGRGTDTQYF. V and J are TRBV7-2 and TRBJ2-3; D is perhaps TRBD2 (5 bases). V gave up 0 bases and J gave up 1 base, with 11 bases separating them. From germline, CDR1 is SGHTA and CDR2 FQGNSA. CDR3 size: 16 residues.

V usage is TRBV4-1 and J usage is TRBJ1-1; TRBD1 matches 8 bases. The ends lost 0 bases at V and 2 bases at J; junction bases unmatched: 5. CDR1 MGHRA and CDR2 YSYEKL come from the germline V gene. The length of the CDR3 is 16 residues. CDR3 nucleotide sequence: TGCGCCAGCAGCCAAGATCCGGGACAGGCCAACACTGAAGCTTTCTTT. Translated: CASSQDPGQANTEAFF.

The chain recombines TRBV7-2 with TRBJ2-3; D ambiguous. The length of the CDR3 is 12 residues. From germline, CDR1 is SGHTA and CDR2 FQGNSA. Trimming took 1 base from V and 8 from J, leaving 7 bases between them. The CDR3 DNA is TGTGCCAGCAGCTTAGATGTTGGTACGCAGTATTTT. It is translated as CASSLDVGTQYF. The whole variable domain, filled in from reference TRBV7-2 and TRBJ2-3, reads GAGVSQSPSNKVTEKGKDVELRCDPISGHTALYWYRQSLGQGLEFLIYFQGNSAPDKSGLPSDRFSAERTGGSVSTLTIQRTQQEDSAVYLCASSLDVGTQYFGPGTRLTVL.

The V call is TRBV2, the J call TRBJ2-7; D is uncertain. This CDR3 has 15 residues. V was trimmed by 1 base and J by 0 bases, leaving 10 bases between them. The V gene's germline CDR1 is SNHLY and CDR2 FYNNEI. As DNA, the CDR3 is TGTGCCAGCAGTGAAGGAATGGGCTCCTCCTACGAGCAGTACTTC. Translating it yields CASSEGMGSSYEQYF.

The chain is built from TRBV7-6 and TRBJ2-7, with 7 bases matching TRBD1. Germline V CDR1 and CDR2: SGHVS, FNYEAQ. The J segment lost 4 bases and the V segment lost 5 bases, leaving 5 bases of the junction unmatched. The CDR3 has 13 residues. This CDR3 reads CASSADRRYEQYF. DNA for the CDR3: TGTGCCAGCAGCGCGGACAGGAGGTACGAGCAGTACTTC.

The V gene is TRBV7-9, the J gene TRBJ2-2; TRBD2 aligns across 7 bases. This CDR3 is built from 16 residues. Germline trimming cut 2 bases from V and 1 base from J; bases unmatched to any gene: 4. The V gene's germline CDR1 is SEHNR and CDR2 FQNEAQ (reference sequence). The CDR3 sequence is CASSLYERGNTGELFF. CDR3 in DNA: TGTGCCAGCAGCTTATATGAGCGGGGGAACACCGGGGAGCTGTTTTTT.

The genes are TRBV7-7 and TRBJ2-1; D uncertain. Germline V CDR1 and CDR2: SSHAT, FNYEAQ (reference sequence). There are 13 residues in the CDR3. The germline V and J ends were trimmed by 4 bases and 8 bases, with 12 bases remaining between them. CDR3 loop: CASSSGRQDEQFF. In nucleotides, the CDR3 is TGTGCCAGCAGCTCCGGGCGGCAGGATGAGCAGTTCTTC.

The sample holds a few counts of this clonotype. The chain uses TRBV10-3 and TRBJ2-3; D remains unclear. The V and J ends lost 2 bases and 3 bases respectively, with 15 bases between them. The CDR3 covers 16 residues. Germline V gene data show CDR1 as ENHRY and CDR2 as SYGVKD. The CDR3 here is CAISEGEKARTDTQYF. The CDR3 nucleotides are TGTGCCATCAGTGAGGGTGAGAAAGCAAGGACAGATACGCAGTATTTT.

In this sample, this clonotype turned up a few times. The CDR3 reads CASSPYRGEKYNEQFF. CDR3 nucleotide sequence: TGTGCCAGCAGCCCATACAGGGGCGAGAAATACAATGAGCAGTTCTTC. This rearrangement joins TRBV7-9 to TRBJ2-1; 7 bases match TRBD1. V was clipped by 5 bases and J by 4 bases; unmatched bases: 11. The germline CDR1 and CDR2 sequences are SEHNR and FQNEAQ (reference sequence). The CDR3 loop spans 16 amino acids.

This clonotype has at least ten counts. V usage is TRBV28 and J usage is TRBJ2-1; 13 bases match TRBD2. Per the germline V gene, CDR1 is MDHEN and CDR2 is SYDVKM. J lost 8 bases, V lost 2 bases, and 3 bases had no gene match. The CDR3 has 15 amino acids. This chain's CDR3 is CASSLGTSGTDEQFF. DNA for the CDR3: TGTGCCAGCAGTTTAGGGACTAGCGGGACAGATGAGCAGTTCTTC.

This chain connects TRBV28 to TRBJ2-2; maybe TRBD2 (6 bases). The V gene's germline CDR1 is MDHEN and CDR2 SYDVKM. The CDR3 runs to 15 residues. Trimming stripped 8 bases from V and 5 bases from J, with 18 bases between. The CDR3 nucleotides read TGTGCCAGCGCTCGGTGGGTAGCGGAAACCGGGGAGCTGTTTTTT. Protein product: CASARWVAETGELFF.

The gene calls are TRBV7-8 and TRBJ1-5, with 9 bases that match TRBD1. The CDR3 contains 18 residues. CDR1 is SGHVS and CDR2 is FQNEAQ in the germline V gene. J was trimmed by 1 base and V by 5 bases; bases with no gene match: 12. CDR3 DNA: TGTGCCAGCAGCCTCATATTTAGGGACAGGGAAAGCAATCAGCCCCAGCATTTT. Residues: CASSLIFRDRESNQPQHF.

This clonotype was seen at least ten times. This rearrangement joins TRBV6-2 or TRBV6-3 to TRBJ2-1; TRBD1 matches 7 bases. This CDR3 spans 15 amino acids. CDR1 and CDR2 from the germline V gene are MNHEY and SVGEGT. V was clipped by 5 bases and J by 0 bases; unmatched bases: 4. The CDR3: CASSRQGGSYNEQFF. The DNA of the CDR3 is TGTGCCAGCAGTCGACAGGGTGGCTCCTACAATGAGCAGTTCTTC.

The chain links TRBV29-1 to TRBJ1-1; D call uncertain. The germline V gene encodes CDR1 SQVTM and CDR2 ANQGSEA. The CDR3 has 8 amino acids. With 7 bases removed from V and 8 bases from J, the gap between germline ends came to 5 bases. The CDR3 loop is CSAGEAFF. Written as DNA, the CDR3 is TGCAGCGCCGGGGAAGCTTTCTTT.

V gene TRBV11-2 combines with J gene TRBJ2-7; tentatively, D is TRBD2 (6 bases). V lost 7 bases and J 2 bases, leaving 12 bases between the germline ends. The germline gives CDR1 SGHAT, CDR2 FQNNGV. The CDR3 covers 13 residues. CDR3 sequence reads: CASTREIAYEQYF. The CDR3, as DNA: TGTGCCAGCACACGGGAGATCGCCTACGAGCAGTACTTC.

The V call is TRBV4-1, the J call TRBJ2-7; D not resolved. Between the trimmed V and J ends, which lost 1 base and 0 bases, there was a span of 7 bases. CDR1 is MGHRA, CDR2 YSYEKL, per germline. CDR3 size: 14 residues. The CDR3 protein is CASSQGSSSYEQYF. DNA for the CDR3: TGCGCCAGCAGCCAAGGATCGAGCTCCTACGAGCAGTACTTC.

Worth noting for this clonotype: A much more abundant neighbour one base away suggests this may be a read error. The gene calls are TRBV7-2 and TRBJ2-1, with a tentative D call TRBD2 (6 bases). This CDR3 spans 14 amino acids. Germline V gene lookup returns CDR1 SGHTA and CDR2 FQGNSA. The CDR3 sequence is CVSSFPGLSNEQFF. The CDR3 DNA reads TGTGTCAGCAGCTTTCCGGGACTGAGTAATGAGCAGTTCTTC.

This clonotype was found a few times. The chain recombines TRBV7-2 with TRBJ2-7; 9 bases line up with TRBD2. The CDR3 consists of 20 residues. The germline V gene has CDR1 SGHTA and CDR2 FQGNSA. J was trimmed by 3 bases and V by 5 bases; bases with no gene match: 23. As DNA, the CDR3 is TGTGCCAGCAGCCAACCGCTGTCTGACAGGGATCTAGCGGGAATCTACGAGCAGTACTTC. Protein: CASSQPLSDRDLAGIYEQYF. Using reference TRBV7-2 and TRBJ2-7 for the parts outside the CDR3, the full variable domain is GAGVSQSPSNKVTEKGKDVELRCDPISGHTALYWYRQSLGQGLEFLIYFQGNSAPDKSGLPSDRFSAERTGGSVSTLTIQRTQQEDSAVYLCASSQPLSDRDLAGIYEQYFGPGTRLTVT.